This T cell receptor (beta chain) was observed in a study of T cells in Graves' hyperthyroidism and ophthalmopathy. Each diagnosis drew on symptoms, thyroxine, TRAb, thyroid ultrasound and orbital computed tomography findings. The blood sample was taken at first hyperthyroidism diagnosis, before any ophthalmopathy symptoms. CDR1 SGHNT and CDR2 YENEEA come from the germline V gene. This CDR3 has 17 amino acids. V shed 5 bases and J shed 2 bases, with 22 bases lying between them. In this sample, this clonotype turned up a few times. RNA transcripts yielded amplified TCR beta CDR3 regions. In the first-round RT-PCR of the TCR CDR3, the HTBI primer set was used. TCRdb redid the calling of the multiplex PCR reads with MiXCR, one entry per CDR3 protein. The repertoire holds about 290,000 distinct CDR3 sequences, about 14% seen once, with 7.8% in the top ten.

The chain uses TRBV11-3 and TRBJ2-7, with D perhaps assigned TRBD1 or TRBD2 (5 bases each). Sample: blood. The receptor was isolated from a woman in her thirties with Graves' hyperthyroidism that later progressed to Graves' ophthalmopathy. The CDR3 bases are TGTGCCAGCAGCAAAAATTCATTAGGGACCAATACCTACGAGCAGTACTTC. Protein product: CASSKNSLGTNTYEQYF.